A single sample gave rise to the 9 T cell receptor beta chains below, sequenced in a study of chemoradiotherapy in HPV16-positive cancers (dated 2022 in TCRdb). Libraries came from the immunoSEQ multiplex PCR assay. The table was pulled from immuneACCESS by TCRdb, which kept in-frame rearrangements only. Such tables lose some clones; where checked, under half of the loss comes from unresolved V genes, and the rest has no known cause. In all, the sample holds about 32,000 clones, and approximately 90% of those were seen once. Around 4.8% of the sample goes to the ten largest clones. The starting material was blood, obtained from a patient who underwent chemoradiotherapy. All receptors derive from a human donor with HPV-associated anogenital cancer.

In regard to this clone: This specimen includes other DNA sequences encoding the same CDR3. This rearrangement joins TRBV5-1 to TRBJ1-2; 7 bases fit TRBD1. In germline, CDR1 is SGHRS, CDR2 YFSETQ. J was trimmed by 4 bases and V by 1 base; bases with no gene match: 4. This CDR3 comprises 14 residues. CDR3 nucleotides: TGCGCCAGCAGCTTGCTGACAGGGTCCTATGGCTACACCTTC. Translating it yields CASSLLTGSYGYTF.

The chain couples TRBV28 to TRBJ2-7, with D possibly being TRBD2 (6 bases). Germline CDR1 reads MDHEN; CDR2 reads SYDVKM. This CDR3 is built from 12 residues. Trimming left V 6 bases short and J 3 bases short, with 9 bases between. The CDR3 DNA is TGTGCCAGCAGCGGGACTCACTACGAGCAGTACTTC. Protein: CASSGTHYEQYF.

The V and J genes are TRBV4-2 and TRBJ2-5, with D unclear. V lost 6 bases and J lost 2, with 10 bases in between. This CDR3 has 13 amino acids. Germline lookup yields CDR1 LGHNA and CDR2 YNFKEQ. The CDR3 bases are TGTGCCAGCAGGCTCCCAGGTCAAGAGACCCAGTACTTC. The encoded protein is CASRLPGQETQYF.

This clone was observed a handful of times. The chain joins TRBV28 to TRBJ1-2; 8 nucleotides match TRBD1. The CDR3 consists of 14 residues. CDR1 is MDHEN, CDR2 SYDVKM, per germline. Germline trimming cut 6 bases from V and 4 bases from J; bases unmatched to any gene: 7. This CDR3 is CASSLTGQVYGYTF. In DNA, the CDR3 is TGTGCCAGCAGCCTCACGGGACAGGTCTATGGCTACACCTTC.

The chain joins TRBV2 to TRBJ2-5; 8 nucleotides match TRBD2. The V and J ends lost 6 bases and 5 bases, in that order; junction bases with no gene match: 8. Germline V gene data show CDR1 as SNHLY and CDR2 as FYNNEI. The CDR3 length is 14 residues. The CDR3 reads CASSGTRSGETQYF. Written as DNA, the CDR3 is TGTGCCAGCAGCGGGACTAGGTCCGGGGAGACCCAGTACTTC.

V and J are TRBV19 and TRBJ1-5; no clear D gene. Trimming stripped 3 bases from V and 7 bases from J, with 13 bases between. The CDR3 has 14 amino acids. Per germline, CDR1 LNHDA and CDR2 SQIVND (reference sequence). Here the CDR3 DNA reads TGTGCCAGTAGTATTTGGGGTGATGGGCAGCCCCAGCATTTT. Translating gives CASSIWGDGQPQHF.

This sequence joins TRBV6-5 and TRBJ2-1, with TRBD2 matching over 11 bases. This CDR3 is 15 amino acids long. V was pared by 7 bases and J by 0 bases, with 2 bases of the junction left unmatched. Germline CDR1 MNHEY, CDR2 SVGAGI. CDR3 in amino acids: CASTTSGSSYNEQFF. Here the CDR3 DNA reads TGTGCCAGCACCACTAGCGGGAGCTCCTACAATGAGCAGTTCTTC.

In its sample, this clone was seen a few times. The genes are TRBV10-3 and TRBJ2-2; D unresolved. Trimming shortened V by 1 base and J by 3 bases, and 6 bases separated the two germline ends. The CDR3 runs 14 residues. Germline CDR1 ENHRY, CDR2 SYGVKD. The CDR3 DNA follows: TGTGCCATCAGTGAGTTCCGGGACACCGGGGAGCTGTTTTTT. This encodes CAISEFRDTGELFF.

This chain connects TRBV6-1 to TRBJ2-6, with D possibly matching TRBD2 (5 bases). The CDR3 extends over 15 amino acids. Trimming removed 7 bases at V and 0 bases at J, with 10 bases between. The germline V gene has CDR1 MNHNS and CDR2 SASEGT. The CDR3 sequence: CASNIEGSGANVLTF. In nucleotides, the CDR3 is TGTGCCAGCAATATCGAGGGCTCTGGGGCCAACGTCCTGACTTTC.